This T cell receptor (beta chain) was found in a study of cytomegalovirus exposure and HLA in healthy donors. PCR employed 60 Vbeta and 13 Jbeta primers. The method was immunoSEQ multiplex PCR; TCRdb's version includes in-frame clones alone and lacks a portion of them. The profile covers under 200,000 clones, with around four fifths appearing a single time and about 2.6% taken by the ten largest. Donors likely had unrecorded immune exposures despite being nominally healthy when sampled. The germline gives CDR1 SGHTA, CDR2 FQGNSA. This CDR3 contains 15 residues. With 2 bases removed from V and 2 bases from J, the gap between germline ends came to 10 bases.

This chain links TRBV7-2 with TRBJ2-1; possibly TRBD1 for D (5 bases). The receptor's source is a woman aged 50 to 65 in good health and CMV-seropositive. The sample was PBMCs. The CDR3 protein is CASSLMQGAYNEQFF. The CDR3 coding sequence is TGTGCCAGCAGCTTAATGCAAGGGGCCTACAATGAGCAGTTCTTC.